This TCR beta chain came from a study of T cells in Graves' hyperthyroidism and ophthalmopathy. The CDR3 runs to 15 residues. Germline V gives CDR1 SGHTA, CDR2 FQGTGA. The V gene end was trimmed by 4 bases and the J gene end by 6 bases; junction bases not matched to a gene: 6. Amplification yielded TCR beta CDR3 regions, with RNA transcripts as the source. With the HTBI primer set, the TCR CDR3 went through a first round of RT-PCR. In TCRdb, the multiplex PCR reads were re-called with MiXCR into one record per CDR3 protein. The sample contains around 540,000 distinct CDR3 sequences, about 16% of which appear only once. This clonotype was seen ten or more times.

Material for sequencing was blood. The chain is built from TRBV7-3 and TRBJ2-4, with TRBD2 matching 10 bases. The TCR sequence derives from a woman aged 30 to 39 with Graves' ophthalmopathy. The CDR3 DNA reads TGTGCCAGCAGCTCCCTAGCGGGAGAGGGAAACATTCAGTACTTC. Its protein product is CASSSLAGEGNIQYF.